A single sample gave rise to the 18 T cell receptor beta chains below, sequenced in a study of blood T cell repertoires in COVID-19. TCRdb's copy holds only in-frame clones and misses some; the assay was immunoSEQ multiplex PCR. The sample carries fewer than 200,000 clones, 88% recorded once. Sequencing was done on a sample of peripheral blood. These receptors came from a man aged 35-49 years with active or convalescent COVID-19.

The V gene is TRBV5-5, the J gene TRBJ1-1; 7 bases are a match to TRBD1. Germline CDR1 reads SGHKS; CDR2 reads YYEKEE (reference sequence). CDR3 length equals 16 residues. V lost 0 bases, J lost 1 base, and 6 bases stayed unmatched. The CDR3 spells CASSLAWTGGNTEAFF. DNA for the CDR3: TGTGCCAGCAGCTTGGCATGGACAGGCGGGAACACTGAAGCTTTCTTT.

The J gene is TRBJ2-3, the V gene TRBV10-3; 12 bases match TRBD1. The CDR3 is 20 residues long. V lost 6 bases, J lost 2 bases, and 18 bases stayed unmatched. Germline values: CDR1 ENHRY, CDR2 SYGVKD. The chain's CDR3 is CAIREEGTGGKRRNTDTQYF. In DNA form, the CDR3 reads TGTGCCATCAGGGAGGAGGGGACAGGGGGCAAGCGGAGAAACACAGATACGCAGTATTTT.

The rearrangement uses TRBV30 and TRBJ1-1, with D uncertain. Trimming removed 5 bases from V and 0 bases from J, with 10 bases in between. The CDR3 sequence is 13 residues long. Per germline, CDR1 GTSNPN and CDR2 SVGIG (reference sequence). The CDR3 here is CAWASYLNTEAFF. The CDR3 nucleotides read TGTGCCTGGGCAAGCTACTTGAACACTGAAGCTTTCTTT. Combining the CDR3 with reference TRBV30 and TRBJ1-1 gives the whole variable domain SQTIHQWPATLVQPVGSPLSLECTVEGTSNPNLYWYRQAAGRGLQLLFYSVGIGQISSEVPQNLSASRPQDRQFILSSKKLLLSDSGFYLCAWASYLNTEAFFGQGTRLTVV.

The CDR3 here is CASSQGGQGLETQYF. CDR3 in DNA: TGCGCCAGCAGCCAAGGTGGACAGGGGCTGGAGACCCAGTACTTC. The rearrangement uses TRBV4-3 and TRBJ2-5; 9 bases match TRBD1. The CDR3 length is 15 residues. V gave up 1 base and J gave up 5 bases; unmatched junction bases: 5. CDR1 is LGHNA and CDR2 is YSLEER in the germline V gene.

Only a few counts were recorded for this clone. This chain joins TRBV11-2 and TRBJ1-6, with TRBD1 identical over 7 bases. The CDR3 sequence is 15 residues long. CDR1 is SGHAT and CDR2 is FQNNGV in the germline V gene. After removal of 7 bases from V and 2 bases from J, the junction contained 5 bases not matched to a gene. For the CDR3, the DNA is TGTGCCAGCAACGTAGGGACAGCCTATAATTCACCCCTCCACTTT. This encodes CASNVGTAYNSPLHF.

The genes are TRBV5-4 and TRBJ2-7; 9 nucleotides agree with TRBD1. J lost 5 bases, V lost 1 base, and 7 bases had no gene match. The germline V gene encodes CDR1 SGHNT and CDR2 YYREEE (reference sequence). CDR3 length: 15 amino acids. In DNA form, the CDR3 reads TGTGCCAGCAGCTTGCGGCGGGACAGGGTGAACGAGCAGTACTTC. It is translated as CASSLRRDRVNEQYF.

This clone appeared once. The chain recombines TRBV30 with TRBJ2-7, with D uncertain. CDR1 GTSNPN and CDR2 SVGIG come from the germline V gene (reference sequence). V was shortened by 2 bases and J by 0 bases, with 17 bases between the two germline ends. The CDR3 is made up of 16 amino acids. The CDR3: CAWSPSKSASSYEQYF. CDR3 in DNA: TGTGCCTGGAGTCCCTCAAAGTCGGCTAGCTCCTACGAGCAGTACTTC. Combining the CDR3 with reference TRBV30 and TRBJ2-7 gives the whole variable domain SQTIHQWPATLVQPVGSPLSLECTVEGTSNPNLYWYRQAAGRGLQLLFYSVGIGQISSEVPQNLSASRPQDRQFILSSKKLLLSDSGFYLCAWSPSKSASSYEQYFGPGTRLTVT.

The table lists this clone with a few counts. The chain is built from TRBV29-1 and TRBJ2-7; D uncertain. This CDR3 contains 12 residues. Looked up from germline, CDR1 is SQVTM and CDR2 is ANQGSEA. Trimming cost V 3 bases and J 2 bases, with 8 bases left between them. The CDR3 coding sequence is TGCAGCGTTGAGGTCAGTACCTACGAGCAGTACTTC. This encodes CSVEVSTYEQYF.

This rearrangement joins TRBV2 to TRBJ2-7; TRBD2 is a possible D gene (5 bases). Germline CDR1 and CDR2: SNHLY and FYNNEI. The CDR3 is made up of 12 amino acids. Deletions cut 8 bases from V and 6 bases from J, with 14 bases between. The CDR3 nucleotides are TGTGCCAGCTCCCTGCGAGCGGCCGAGCAGTACTTC. It translates to CASSLRAAEQYF.

The J gene is TRBJ1-1, the V gene TRBV19; TRBD1 agrees at 8 bases. Germline V gene sequence: CDR1 LNHDA, CDR2 SQIVND (reference sequence). J was trimmed by 1 base and V by 3 bases; bases with no gene match: 4. The CDR3 sequence is 15 residues long. The chain's CDR3 is CASSIEGTGNTEAFF. DNA for the CDR3: TGTGCCAGTAGTATTGAAGGGACAGGGAACACTGAAGCTTTCTTT.

The rearrangement joins TRBV5-4 to TRBJ2-2; 11 bases map to TRBD2. In germline, CDR1 is SGHNT, CDR2 YYREEE (reference sequence). Trimming removed 0 bases from V and 1 base from J; junction bases left unmatched: 5. The CDR3 extends over 18 amino acids. Here the CDR3 reads CASSLAWTSGRNTGELFF. CDR3 DNA: TGTGCCAGCAGCTTGGCCTGGACTAGCGGGCGGAACACCGGGGAGCTGTTTTTT.

This chain's CDR3 is CSVEGTTYNEQFF. CDR3 in DNA: TGCAGCGTTGAAGGGACAACCTACAATGAGCAGTTCTTC. The rearrangement uses TRBV29-1 and TRBJ2-1; D is perhaps TRBD1 (5 bases). V dropped 1 base and J dropped 2 bases, with 6 bases sitting between them. The CDR3 length is 13 residues. In germline, CDR1 is SQVTM, CDR2 ANQGSEA.

This chain connects TRBV28 to TRBJ1-1; D gene uncertain. V lost 6 bases, J lost 8 bases, and 10 bases lay in between. In germline, CDR1 is MDHEN, CDR2 SYDVKM. The CDR3 loop spans 11 amino acids. The CDR3 loop is CASSQQLEAFF. The CDR3 coding sequence is TGTGCCAGCAGCCAACAGTTGGAAGCTTTCTTT.

The chain is built from TRBV11-2 and TRBJ2-7; perhaps TRBD1 as D (5 bases). Germline V gene sequence: CDR1 SGHAT, CDR2 FQNNGV. The CDR3 has 13 residues. The V end was cut by 5 bases, the J end by 3 bases, with 11 bases between. The CDR3 DNA is TGTGCCAGCAGCACCGACAGTCTCTACGAGCAGTACTTC. It translates to CASSTDSLYEQYF.

The CDR3 sequence is CASSWGLAGGTSTDTQYF. The CDR3, as DNA: TGTGCCAGCAGCTGGGGACTAGCGGGGGGGACTAGCACAGATACGCAGTATTTT. This chain uses TRBV13 with TRBJ2-3; 16 positions agree with TRBD2. This CDR3 has 18 residues. CDR1 PRHDT and CDR2 FYEKMQ come from the germline V gene (reference sequence). J lost 0 bases, V lost 4 bases, and 4 bases had no gene match.

The chain couples TRBV28 to TRBJ2-3, with D unclear. The CDR3 sequence is 13 residues long. Germline CDR1 and CDR2: MDHEN and SYDVKM. Deletions cut 3 bases from V and 10 bases from J, with 14 bases between. CDR3 DNA sequence: TGTGCCAGCAGTTTGCTTTTATCGGGTCCGCAGTATTTT. Translating gives CASSLLLSGPQYF.

The V call is TRBV19, the J call TRBJ1-1; D is unclear. From germline, CDR1 is LNHDA and CDR2 SQIVND (reference sequence). V gave up 7 bases and J gave up 1 base, with 16 bases separating them. The CDR3 contains 15 residues. In nucleotides, the CDR3 is TGTGCCAGTAATGATTTCGGGTGGCCGAACACTGAAGCTTTCTTT. Protein: CASNDFGWPNTEAFF.

The V gene is TRBV19, the J gene TRBJ2-7; TRBD1 agrees at 8 bases. Losses at the gene ends were 2 bases for V and 7 bases for J; bases not matched to a gene: 7. Germline lookup yields CDR1 LNHDA and CDR2 SQIVND (reference sequence). The CDR3 runs 14 residues. The CDR3 DNA sequence: TGTGCCAGTAGTATAACGGGACAGGCCAGTGAGCAGTACTTC. Protein product: CASSITGQASEQYF.